Here is one T cell receptor beta chain with its context. It lacks a known antigen. Nothing much larger sits one base from this clone, and base qualities are not available. The immunoSEQ Assay, a bias-controlled multiplex PCR, was used to amplify TCRbeta CDR3 regions from genomic DNA. On the authors' methods: The number of nucleated cells in each sample was estimated from the amplification of reference gene primers within the assay. Sequence reads were collapsed and filtered to measure the absolute abundance of every unique TCRbeta CDR3 rearrangement. For each sample, productive Simpson clonality was calculated by taking the square root of Simpson's diversity index across productive rearrangements. The clones in this table, taken by TCRdb from immuneACCESS, are in-frame only. Not every clone is retained; where verified, under half of the shortfall comes from an unresolved V gene, and the cause of the rest is unknown. That table supplies the V and J calls and clone size; D and trimming were determined from the DNA. Present in this sample are 100,000 to 150,000 clones, around nine tenths of which were seen just once. In total, the top ten clones hold roughly 1.2% of the sample.

This entry comes from a study of blood T cell repertoires in COVID-19 (dated by TCRdb to the early 2020s). Looking at the study overall: Collaborator samples came from the United States, Italy and Spain and covered acute and convalescent phases of COVID-19. Deeply sampled blood TCRbeta repertoires from subjects exposed to, actively infected with, or recovered from COVID-19 were included in the dataset. A de-identified subject ID, COVID-19 status, age in years and sex were almost always included in the sample metadata. Where available, HLA class I and class II types were obtained from metadata supplied by the sample provider rather than from assay-based typing. The repertoires were released in a freely available public database meant as a resource for research on the immune response to SARS-CoV-2. Samples came from the ongoing ImmuneRACE study (first 160 participants) plus 1,254 subjects from 6 global collaborators. The prospective study material was composed of cDNA or gDNA derived from T cells, B-cell-depleted T cells, or PBMCs. Overall study outcomes, separate from this receptor: The quantity of clinical and demographic metadata differed by source and by participant and was supplied without curation.

Collaborating institutions collected whole blood in K2EDTA tubes following their own protocols. For TCRbeta analysis, collaborator samples were shipped as frozen whole blood, as isolated PBMCs, or as DNA extracted from either sample type. The sequence derives from a woman older than 75 with acute or convalescent COVID-19. The sample was peripheral blood.

The DNA reads TGCAGCGTTGCACCTGGACTAGCGGTGGGGGATACGCAGTATTTT. The resulting protein is CSVAPGLAVGDTQYF. The V and J genes are TRBV29-1 and TRBJ2-3, and 10 junction bases match TRBD2. The CDR3, from cysteine to phenylalanine, totals 15 residues. Here the CDR3 DNA is all that survives: 45 bases in frame from base 1. CDR1 and CDR2 are read off the germline V gene as SQVTM and ANQGSEA. V is cut back by 4 bases and J by 6 bases, with 10 bases in the junction unmatched.